This section outlines one T cell receptor beta chain sequence together with its context. Antigen: not known. This entry comes from a study of OX40 agonist ivuxolimab in advanced cancers. Overall study: People in dose escalation had one of these cancers: hepatocellular carcinoma, melanoma, renal cell or head and neck cancer. Cohort: 65% to 90% men, mean age around 60, aged about 20 to 85. Study-wide results and caveats: The authors did not determine the antigen specificity of the expanded peripheral T cells.

Patients who had autoimmune disease history or got systemic immunosuppression were left out. This CDR3 comprises 14 residues. Germline V gene data show CDR1 as MGHDK and CDR2 as SYGVNS. With 4 bases removed from V and 0 bases from J, the gap between germline ends came to 8 bases. TCRdb keeps only in-frame clones here, not all; method: immunoSEQ multiplex PCR. The data show over 60,000 clones, around 90% seen once. The specimen comprised CD4+ or CD8+ T cells sorted from blood, sampled in a trial of the OX40 agonist ivuxolimab. V is TRBV25-1 and J is TRBJ2-3; perhaps TRBD2 as D (5 bases). This receptor was identified in an adult with an advanced solid tumor such as melanoma, head and neck, liver or kidney cancer. CDR3 residues: CASSVGGSTDTQYF. The CDR3 DNA is TGTGCCAGCAGTGTAGGAGGAAGCACAGATACGCAGTATTTT. The whole variable domain, remainder taken from reference TRBV25-1 and TRBJ2-3, is EADIYQTPRYLVIGTGKKITLECSQTMGHDKMYWYQQDPGMELHLIHYSYGVNSTEKGDLSSESTVSRIRTEHFPLTLESARPSHTSQYLCASSVGGSTDTQYFGPGTRLTVL.